Presented here are 14 T cell receptor beta chains from one specimen sequenced in a study of blood T cell repertoires in COVID-19. TCRdb's copy holds only in-frame clones and misses some; the assay was immunoSEQ multiplex PCR. Among approximately 110,000 clones listed, approximately 85% were seen once. Sequencing was carried out using peripheral blood. The receptor set was obtained from a man aged 50 or older with acute or convalescent COVID-19.

The chain combines TRBV10-1 with TRBJ2-2; D remains ambiguous. The CDR3 runs to 15 residues. The V gene lost 8 bases and the J gene lost 2 bases, with 15 bases spanning the gap. The germline V gene has CDR1 WNHNN and CDR2 SYGVQD (reference sequence). Written as DNA, the CDR3 is TGCGCCAGCTCTCCTAACTCGGTTAACACCGGGGAGCTGTTTTTT. Translated: CASSPNSVNTGELFF.

Written as DNA, the CDR3 is TGTGCCAGCAGCAACGAGGGAGGGTCCGGTGAGCAGTTCTTC. Translating it yields CASSNEGGSGEQFF. J is TRBJ2-1 and V is TRBV7-9; 7 bases map to TRBD2. The germline V gene encodes CDR1 SEHNR and CDR2 FQNEAQ (reference sequence). V dropped 5 bases and J dropped 9; count of bases not matched to a gene: 10. The CDR3 consists of 14 residues.

The V call is TRBV12-3 or TRBV12-4, the J call TRBJ1-2; D might be TRBD1 (6 bases). The CDR3 loop spans 13 amino acids. Trimming shortened V by 3 bases and J by 5 bases, and 10 bases separated the two germline ends. This chain's CDR3 is CASSLIRGYGYTF. The CDR3 DNA sequence: TGTGCCAGCAGTTTGATCAGGGGATATGGCTACACCTTC.

As to this clone: One end of the junction is discordant with germline, which a read error may explain. The chain has TRBV7-8 and TRBJ1-5, with D maybe TRBD1 (5 bases). The CDR3 has 13 amino acids. The germline V gene has CDR1 SGHVS and CDR2 FQNEAQ. CDR3 DNA: TGTGCCAGCAGCTTGGGGGGGAATCGGCCCCAGCATTTT. It encodes CASSLGGNRPQHF.

The chain employs TRBV9 and TRBJ2-2; D gene ambiguous. V lost 4 bases and J 6 bases, leaving 7 bases between the germline ends. CDR3 size: 12 residues. Germline loops: CDR1 SGDLS, CDR2 YYNGEE. CDR3 bases: TGTGCCAGCAGCCCCCATGCCGGGGAGCTGTTTTTT. Its protein is CASSPHAGELFF.

V gene TRBV27 combines with J gene TRBJ1-4; D uncertain. V lost 6 bases, J lost 0 bases, and 8 bases lay in between. CDR3 length: 14 amino acids. Germline V CDR1 and CDR2: MNHEY, SMNVEV (reference sequence). CDR3 in amino acids: CASSGLATNEKLFF. Written as DNA, the CDR3 is TGTGCCAGCAGCGGACTTGCAACTAATGAAAAACTGTTTTTT. Looking up the rest from reference TRBV27 and TRBJ1-4 gives the full variable domain: EAQVTQNPRYLITVTGKKLTVTCSQNMNHEYMSWYRQDPGLGLRQIYYSMNVEVTDKGDVPEGYKVSRKEKRNFPLILESPSPNQTSLYFCASSGLATNEKLFFGSGTQLSVL.

The V and J genes are TRBV5-8 and TRBJ1-5; 8 bases map to TRBD1. Trimming removed 0 bases from V and 4 bases from J; junction bases left unmatched: 6. This CDR3 is 16 amino acids long. The germline CDR1 and CDR2 sequences are SGHTS and YDEGEE. The CDR3 region has the DNA TGTGCCAGCAGCTTGGACGGGACAGGTCTTAATCAGCCCCAGCATTTT. The encoded protein is CASSLDGTGLNQPQHF.

Concerning this clone itself: Other nucleotide sequences from this sample produce the same CDR3. The DNA of the CDR3 is TGTGCCAGCAGCTTGGGACAGGGATCCTACAATGAGCAGTTCTTC. This encodes CASSLGQGSYNEQFF. This chain joins TRBV5-4 and TRBJ2-1; 7 bases map to TRBD1. Trimming took 0 bases from V and 1 from J; bases not matched to a gene: 1. This CDR3 comprises 15 residues. The germline V gene encodes CDR1 SGHNT and CDR2 YYREEE (reference sequence).

The V and J genes are TRBV9 and TRBJ1-3; possible D gene TRBD1, 6 bases. The germline V and J ends were trimmed by 2 bases and 4 bases, with 13 bases remaining between them. This CDR3 region has 15 residues. Germline-derived CDR1 and CDR2 are SGDLS and YYNGEE. The CDR3 coding sequence is TGTGCCAGCAGCGTCCAGGGGAACCACGGAAACACCATATATTTT. It translates to CASSVQGNHGNTIYF.

For this clone: The same CDR3 arises from other DNA sequences in this sample as well. The chain has TRBV4-1 and TRBJ1-2; 7 bases line up with TRBD1. Trimming removed 0 bases from V and 3 bases from J; junction bases left unmatched: 4. This CDR3 spans 15 amino acids. The germline gives CDR1 MGHRA, CDR2 YSYEKL. CDR3 DNA sequence: TGCGCCAGCAGCCAAGATCGGGGGACAGACTATGGCTACACCTTC. Translating gives CASSQDRGTDYGYTF.

V gene TRBV7-3 combines with J gene TRBJ2-1, with 9 bases that match TRBD2. CDR1 and CDR2 (germline): SGHTA, FQGTGA. The CDR3 has 15 residues. V lost 2 bases to trimming and J lost 4 bases; unmatched junction nucleotides: 3. The CDR3 sequence: CASSLLAGGYNEQFF. Here the CDR3 DNA reads TGTGCCAGCAGCTTATTGGCGGGAGGGTACAATGAGCAGTTCTTC.

The genes are TRBV5-1 and TRBJ2-2; D is uncertain. The CDR3 length is 14 residues. The germline V gene encodes CDR1 SGHRS and CDR2 YFSETQ. V was clipped by 3 bases and J by 6 bases, with 12 bases between them. This chain's CDR3 is CASSSPVAPGELFF. The CDR3, as DNA: TGCGCCAGCAGCTCCCCGGTTGCCCCCGGGGAGCTGTTTTTT. Based on the CDR3 plus reference TRBV5-1 and TRBJ2-2, the full variable domain is KAGVTQTPRYLIKTRGQQVTLSCSPISGHRSVSWYQQTPGQGLQFLFEYFSETQRNKGNFPGRFSGRQFSNSRSEMNVSTLELGDSALYLCASSSPVAPGELFFGEGSRLTVL.

There are a few counts of this clone. V is TRBV19 and J is TRBJ2-7, with a possible D match to TRBD1 (6 bases). The CDR3 has 13 amino acids. Germline V gene lookup returns CDR1 LNHDA and CDR2 SQIVND (reference sequence). Trimming shortened V by 3 bases and J by 6 bases, and 12 bases separated the two germline ends. In DNA form, the CDR3 reads TGTGCCAGTAGTATTCATGCAGGGGTCGAGCAGTACTTC. This sequence encodes CASSIHAGVEQYF.

The genes are TRBV2 and TRBJ2-7; 7 bases are shared with TRBD2. The CDR3 loop spans 13 amino acids. Germline V gene lookup returns CDR1 SNHLY and CDR2 FYNNEI. Trimming took 8 bases from V and 1 from J; bases not matched to a gene: 5. The CDR3 is CASGGVGSYEQYF. The CDR3 DNA reads as TGTGCCAGCGGGGGGGTCGGATCCTACGAGCAGTACTTC.